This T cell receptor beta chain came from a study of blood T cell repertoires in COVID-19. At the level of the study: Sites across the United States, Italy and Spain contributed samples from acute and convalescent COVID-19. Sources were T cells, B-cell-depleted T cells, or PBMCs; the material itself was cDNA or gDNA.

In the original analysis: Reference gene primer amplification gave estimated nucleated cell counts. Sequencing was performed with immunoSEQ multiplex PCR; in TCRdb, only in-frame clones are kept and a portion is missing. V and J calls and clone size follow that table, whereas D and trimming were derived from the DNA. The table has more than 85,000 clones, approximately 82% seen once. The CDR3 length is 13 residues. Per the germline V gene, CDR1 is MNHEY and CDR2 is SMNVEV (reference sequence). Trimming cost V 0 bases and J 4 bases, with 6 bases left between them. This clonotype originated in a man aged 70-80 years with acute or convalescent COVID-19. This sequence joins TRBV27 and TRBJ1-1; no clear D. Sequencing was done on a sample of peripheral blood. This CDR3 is CASSLSWSTEAFF. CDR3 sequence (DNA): TGTGCCAGCAGTTTATCGTGGAGCACTGAAGCTTTCTTT.